This T cell receptor (beta chain) appears in the sequencing data of a study of T cells after yellow fever vaccination. This clonotype was recorded at least ten times. As TCR cDNA was made by 5'RACE template switching, a universal primer site and UMIs were added. TCRdb used MiXCR to reprocess the 5' RACE reads, holding one entry per CDR3 protein. The sample records about 32,000 distinct CDR3 sequences, roughly 10% being singletons. The V gene's germline CDR1 is SGHRS and CDR2 YFSETQ. This CDR3 has 17 residues. V lost 6 bases, J lost 0 bases, and 13 bases stayed unmatched. The J gene is TRBJ1-2, the V gene TRBV5-1; 8 bases align to TRBD1. This TCR was recovered from a man younger than 30 who received the YFV17D yellow fever vaccine. Sequencing used PBMCs, either bulk or a sorted T-cell subset (CD4+, CD8+, memory, or dextramer-sorted; not recorded which), obtained roughly 15 days after the first yellow fever vaccination. The CDR3 region has the DNA TGCGCCAGCACCAGGGGTGGGACAGGAGAAGCTAACTATGGCTACACCTTC. Translating gives CASTRGGTGEANYGYTF.